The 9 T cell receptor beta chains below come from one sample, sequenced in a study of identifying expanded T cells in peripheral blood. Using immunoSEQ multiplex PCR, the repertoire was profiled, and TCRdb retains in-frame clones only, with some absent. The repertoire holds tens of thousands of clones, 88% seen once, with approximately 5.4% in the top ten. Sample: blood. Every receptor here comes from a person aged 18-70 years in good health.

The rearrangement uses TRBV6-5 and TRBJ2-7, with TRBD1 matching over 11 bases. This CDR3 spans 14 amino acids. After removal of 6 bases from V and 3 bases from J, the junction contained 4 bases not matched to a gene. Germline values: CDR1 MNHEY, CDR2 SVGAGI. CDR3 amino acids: CASSMDRGLYEQYF. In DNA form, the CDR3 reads TGTGCCAGCAGCATGGACAGGGGGCTCTACGAGCAGTACTTC.

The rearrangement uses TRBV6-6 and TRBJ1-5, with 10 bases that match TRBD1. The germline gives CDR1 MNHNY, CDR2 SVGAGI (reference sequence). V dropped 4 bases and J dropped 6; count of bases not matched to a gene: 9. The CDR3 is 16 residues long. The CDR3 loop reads CASSSGTGDLSQPQHF. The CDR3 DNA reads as TGTGCCAGCAGTTCCGGGACAGGGGACTTAAGTCAGCCCCAGCATTTT.

The CDR3: CASSQDKGLAGGDTQYF. The CDR3 nucleotides are TGCGCCAGCAGCCAAGATAAGGGGCTAGCGGGAGGGGATACGCAGTATTTT. The V call is TRBV4-3, the J call TRBJ2-3, with 12 nucleotides matching TRBD2. Germline V gene sequence: CDR1 LGHNA, CDR2 YSLEER. V gave up 0 bases and J gave up 6 bases; unmatched junction bases: 7. The CDR3 is made up of 17 amino acids.

CDR3 residues: CATGTSSYNEQFF. CDR3 DNA sequence: TGTGCCACCGGGACTAGCTCCTACAATGAGCAGTTCTTC. V is TRBV11-2 and J is TRBJ2-1, with 8 bases fitting TRBD2. CDR3 length equals 13 residues. Trimming took 10 bases from V and 0 from J; bases not matched to a gene: 2. Germline V gene data show CDR1 as SGHAT and CDR2 as FQNNGV. Full variable domain (missing parts from reference TRBV11-2 and TRBJ2-1): EAGVAQSPRYKIIEKRQSVAFWCNPISGHATLYWYQQILGQGPKLLIQFQNNGVVDDSQLPKDRFSAERLKGVDSTLKIQPAKLEDSAVYLCATGTSSYNEQFFGPGTRLTVL.

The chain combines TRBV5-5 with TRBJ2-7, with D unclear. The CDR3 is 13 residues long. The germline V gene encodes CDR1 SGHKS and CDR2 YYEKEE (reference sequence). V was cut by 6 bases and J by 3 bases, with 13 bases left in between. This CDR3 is CASTVHSNYEQYF. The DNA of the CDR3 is TGTGCCAGCACAGTGCATAGCAACTACGAGCAGTACTTC.

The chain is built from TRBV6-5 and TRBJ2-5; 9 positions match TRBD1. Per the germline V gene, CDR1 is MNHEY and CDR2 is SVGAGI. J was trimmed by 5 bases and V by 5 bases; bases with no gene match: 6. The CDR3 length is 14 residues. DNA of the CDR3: TGTGCCAGCAGTGACCGACAGGGGGGGGAGACCCAGTACTTC. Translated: CASSDRQGGETQYF.

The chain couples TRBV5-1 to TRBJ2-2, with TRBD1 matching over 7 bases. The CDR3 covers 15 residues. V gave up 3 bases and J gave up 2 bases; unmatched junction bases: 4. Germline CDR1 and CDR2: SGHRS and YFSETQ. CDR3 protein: CASSSRTGNTGELFF. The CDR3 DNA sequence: TGCGCCAGCAGCTCACGGACAGGAAACACCGGGGAGCTGTTTTTT.

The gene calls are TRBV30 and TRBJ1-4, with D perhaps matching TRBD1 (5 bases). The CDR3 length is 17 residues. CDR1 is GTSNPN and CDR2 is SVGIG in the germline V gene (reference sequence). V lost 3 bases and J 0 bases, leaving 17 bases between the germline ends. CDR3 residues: CAWSRDSLIATNEKLFF. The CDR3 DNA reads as TGTGCCTGGAGCCGAGACAGTCTAATTGCAACTAATGAAAAACTGTTTTTT.

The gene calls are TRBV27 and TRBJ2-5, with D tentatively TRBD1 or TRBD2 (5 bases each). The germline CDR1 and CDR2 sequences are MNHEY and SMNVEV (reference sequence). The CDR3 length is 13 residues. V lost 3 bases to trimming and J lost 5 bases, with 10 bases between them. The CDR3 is CASSFLRGETQYF. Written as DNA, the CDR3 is TGTGCCAGCAGTTTTTTGAGGGGTGAGACCCAGTACTTC.